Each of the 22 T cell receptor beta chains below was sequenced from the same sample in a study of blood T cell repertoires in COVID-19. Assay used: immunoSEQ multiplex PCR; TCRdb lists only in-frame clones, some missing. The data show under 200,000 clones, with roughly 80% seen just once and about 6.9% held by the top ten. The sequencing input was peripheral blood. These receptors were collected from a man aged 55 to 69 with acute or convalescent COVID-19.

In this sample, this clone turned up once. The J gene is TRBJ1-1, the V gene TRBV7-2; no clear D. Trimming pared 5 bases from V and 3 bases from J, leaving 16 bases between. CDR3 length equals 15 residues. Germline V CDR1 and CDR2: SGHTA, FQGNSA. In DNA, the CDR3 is TGTGCCAGCAGCGTCGCCAGGTTGTCTTACACTGAAGCTTTCTTT. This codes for CASSVARLSYTEAFF.

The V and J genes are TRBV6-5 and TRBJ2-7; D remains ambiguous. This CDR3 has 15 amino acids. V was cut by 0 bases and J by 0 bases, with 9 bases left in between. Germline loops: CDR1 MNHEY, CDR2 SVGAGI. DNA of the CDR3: TGTGCCAGCAGTTACTCGCGGAACCCCTCCTACGAGCAGTACTTC. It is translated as CASSYSRNPSYEQYF.

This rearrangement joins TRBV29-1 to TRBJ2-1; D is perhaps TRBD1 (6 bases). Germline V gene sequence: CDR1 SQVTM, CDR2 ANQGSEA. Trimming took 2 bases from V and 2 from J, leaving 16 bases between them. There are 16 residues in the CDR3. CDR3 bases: TGCAGCGTTGAACCGTTGGCAGGGGTTACCTACAATGAGCAGTTCTTC. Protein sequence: CSVEPLAGVTYNEQFF.

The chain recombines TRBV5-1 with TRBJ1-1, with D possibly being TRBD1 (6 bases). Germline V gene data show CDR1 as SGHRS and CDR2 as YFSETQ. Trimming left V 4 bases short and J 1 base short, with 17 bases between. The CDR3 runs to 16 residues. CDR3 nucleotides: TGCGCCAGCAGCGAGGAACCTCTGGGGGCGAACACTGAAGCTTTCTTT. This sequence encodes CASSEEPLGANTEAFF.

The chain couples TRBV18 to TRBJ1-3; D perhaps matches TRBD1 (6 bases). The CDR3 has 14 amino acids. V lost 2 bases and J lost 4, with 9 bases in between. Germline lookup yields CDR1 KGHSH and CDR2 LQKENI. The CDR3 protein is CASSPEGTGNTIYF. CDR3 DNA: TGTGCCAGCTCACCAGAGGGGACAGGAAACACCATATATTTT. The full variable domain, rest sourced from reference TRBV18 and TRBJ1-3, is NAGVMQNPRHLVRRRGQEARLRCSPMKGHSHVYWYRQLPEEGLKFMVYLQKENIIDESGMPKERFSAEFPKEGPSILRIQQVVRGDSAAYFCASSPEGTGNTIYFGEGSWLTVV.

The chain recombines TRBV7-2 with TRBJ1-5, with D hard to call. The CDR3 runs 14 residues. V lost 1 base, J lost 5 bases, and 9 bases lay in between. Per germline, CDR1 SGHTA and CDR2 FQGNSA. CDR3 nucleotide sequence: TGTGCCAGCAGCTTAGTCGCTCCGGATCAGCCCCAGCATTTT. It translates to CASSLVAPDQPQHF.

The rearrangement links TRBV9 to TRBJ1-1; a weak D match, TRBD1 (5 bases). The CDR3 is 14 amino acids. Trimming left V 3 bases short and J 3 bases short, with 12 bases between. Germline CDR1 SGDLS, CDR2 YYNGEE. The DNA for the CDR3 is TGTGCCAGCAGCGCCGAAGGGGCTTACACTGAAGCTTTCTTT. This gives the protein CASSAEGAYTEAFF.

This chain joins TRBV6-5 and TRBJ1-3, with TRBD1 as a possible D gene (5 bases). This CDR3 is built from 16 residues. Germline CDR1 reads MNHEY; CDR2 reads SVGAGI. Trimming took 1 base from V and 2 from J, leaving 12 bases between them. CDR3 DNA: TGTGCCAGCAGTTACTTCCCCGTCAGGGCTGGAAACACCATATATTTT. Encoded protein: CASSYFPVRAGNTIYF.

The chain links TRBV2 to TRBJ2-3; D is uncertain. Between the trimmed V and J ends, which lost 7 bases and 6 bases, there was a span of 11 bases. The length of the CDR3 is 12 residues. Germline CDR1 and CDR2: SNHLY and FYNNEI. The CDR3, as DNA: TGTGCCAGCAAAATAACTCGGGATACGCAGTATTTT. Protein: CASKITRDTQYF. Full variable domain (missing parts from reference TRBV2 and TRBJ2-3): EPEVTQTPSHQVTQMGQEVILRCVPISNHLYFYWYRQILGQKVEFLVSFYNNEISEKSEIFDDQFSVERPDGSNFTLKIRSTKLEDSAMYFCASKITRDTQYFGPGTRLTVL.

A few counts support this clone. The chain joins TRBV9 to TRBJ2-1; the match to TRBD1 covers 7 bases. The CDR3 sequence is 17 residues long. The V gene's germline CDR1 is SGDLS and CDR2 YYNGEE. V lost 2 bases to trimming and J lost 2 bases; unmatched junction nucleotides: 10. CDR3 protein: CASSVRPGTATYNEQFF. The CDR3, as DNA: TGTGCCAGCAGCGTTCGACCCGGGACAGCTACCTACAATGAGCAGTTCTTC.

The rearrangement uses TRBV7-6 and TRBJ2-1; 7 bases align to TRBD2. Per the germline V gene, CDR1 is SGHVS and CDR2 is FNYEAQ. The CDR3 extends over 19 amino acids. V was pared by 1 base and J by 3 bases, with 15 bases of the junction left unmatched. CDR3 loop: CASSLGTSVGASVYNEQFF. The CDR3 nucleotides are TGTGCCAGCAGCTTAGGGACTAGTGTAGGGGCGAGCGTCTACAATGAGCAGTTCTTC.

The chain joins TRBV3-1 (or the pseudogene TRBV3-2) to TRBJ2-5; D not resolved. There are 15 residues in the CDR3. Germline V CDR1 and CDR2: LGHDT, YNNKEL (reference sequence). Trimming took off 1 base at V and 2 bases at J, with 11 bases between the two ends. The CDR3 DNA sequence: TGTGCCAGCAGCCAAGGGTATCCAGGTCAAGAGACCCAGTACTTC. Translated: CASSQGYPGQETQYF.

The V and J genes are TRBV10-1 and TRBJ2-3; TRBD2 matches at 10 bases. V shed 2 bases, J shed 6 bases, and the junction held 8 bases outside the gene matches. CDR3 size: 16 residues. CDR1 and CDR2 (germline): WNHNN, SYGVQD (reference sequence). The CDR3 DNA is TGCGCCAGCAGTGAGACTAGCGGGACCCCATGGGATACGCAGTATTTT. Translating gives CASSETSGTPWDTQYF.

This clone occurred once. The CDR3 sequence: CASSTNEKLFF. As DNA, the CDR3 is TGTGCCAGCAGCACAAACGAAAAACTGTTTTTT. The chain uses TRBV12-3 or TRBV12-4 and TRBJ1-4; D call uncertain. V lost 6 bases and J 8 bases, leaving 7 bases between the germline ends. The CDR3 is made up of 11 amino acids.

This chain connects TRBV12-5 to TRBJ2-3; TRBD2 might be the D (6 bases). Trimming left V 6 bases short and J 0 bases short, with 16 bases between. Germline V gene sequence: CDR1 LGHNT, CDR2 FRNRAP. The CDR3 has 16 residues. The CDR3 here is CASGQPLAGSTDTQYF. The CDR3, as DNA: TGTGCTAGTGGCCAACCTTTGGCGGGGAGCACAGATACGCAGTATTTT. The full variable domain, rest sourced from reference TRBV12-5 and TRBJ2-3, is DARVTQTPRHKVTEMGQEVTMRCQPILGHNTVFWYRQTMMQGLELLAYFRNRAPLDDSGMPKDRFSAEMPDATLATLKIQPSEPRDSAVYFCASGQPLAGSTDTQYFGPGTRLTVL.

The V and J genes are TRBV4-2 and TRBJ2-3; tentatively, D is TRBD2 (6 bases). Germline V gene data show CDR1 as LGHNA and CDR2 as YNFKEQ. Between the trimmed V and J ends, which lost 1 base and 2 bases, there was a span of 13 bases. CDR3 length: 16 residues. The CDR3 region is CASSQVPGGDTDTQYF. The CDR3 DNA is TGTGCCAGCAGCCAAGTTCCTGGCGGGGACACAGATACGCAGTATTTT.

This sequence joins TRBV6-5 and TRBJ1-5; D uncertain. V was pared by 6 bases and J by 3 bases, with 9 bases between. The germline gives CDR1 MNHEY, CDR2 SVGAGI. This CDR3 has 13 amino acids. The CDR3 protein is CASRTTANQPQHF. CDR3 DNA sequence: TGTGCCAGCAGGACCACAGCCAATCAGCCCCAGCATTTT.

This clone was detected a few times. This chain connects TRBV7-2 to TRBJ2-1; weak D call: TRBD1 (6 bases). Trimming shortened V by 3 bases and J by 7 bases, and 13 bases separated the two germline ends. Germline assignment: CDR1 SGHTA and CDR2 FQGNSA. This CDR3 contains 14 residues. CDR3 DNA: TGTGCCAGCAGCTTTATGATACAGGGTAATGAGCAGTTCTTC. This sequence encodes CASSFMIQGNEQFF. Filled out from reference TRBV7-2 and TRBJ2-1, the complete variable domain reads GAGVSQSPSNKVTEKGKDVELRCDPISGHTALYWYRQSLGQGLEFLIYFQGNSAPDKSGLPSDRFSAERTGGSVSTLTIQRTQQEDSAVYLCASSFMIQGNEQFFGPGTRLTVL.

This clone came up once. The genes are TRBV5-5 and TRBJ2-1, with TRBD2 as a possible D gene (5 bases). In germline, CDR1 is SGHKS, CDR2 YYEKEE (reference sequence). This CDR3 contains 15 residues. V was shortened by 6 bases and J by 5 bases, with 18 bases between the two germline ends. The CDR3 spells CASTSGPSGHNEQFF. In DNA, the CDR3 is TGTGCCAGCACCTCCGGGCCCAGCGGTCACAATGAGCAGTTCTTC.

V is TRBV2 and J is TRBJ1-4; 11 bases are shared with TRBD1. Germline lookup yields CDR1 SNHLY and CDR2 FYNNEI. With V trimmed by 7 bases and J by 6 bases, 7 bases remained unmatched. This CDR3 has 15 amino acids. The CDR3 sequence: CASNGQGAQHEKLFF. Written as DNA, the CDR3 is TGTGCCAGCAATGGACAGGGGGCGCAACATGAAAAACTGTTTTTT.

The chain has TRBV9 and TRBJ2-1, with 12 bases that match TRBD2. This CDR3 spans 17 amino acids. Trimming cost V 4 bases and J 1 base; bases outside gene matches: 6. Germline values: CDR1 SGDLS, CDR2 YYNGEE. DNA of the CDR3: TGTGCCAGCAGCCCCCGGACTAGCGGGGAATCCTACAATGAGCAGTTCTTC. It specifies CASSPRTSGESYNEQFF.

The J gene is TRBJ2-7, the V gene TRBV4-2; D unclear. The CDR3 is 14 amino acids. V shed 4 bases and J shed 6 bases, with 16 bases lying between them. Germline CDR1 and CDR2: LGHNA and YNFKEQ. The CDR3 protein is CASSPLYQAGEQYF. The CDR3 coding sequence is TGTGCCAGCAGCCCTCTCTACCAAGCTGGCGAGCAGTACTTC.